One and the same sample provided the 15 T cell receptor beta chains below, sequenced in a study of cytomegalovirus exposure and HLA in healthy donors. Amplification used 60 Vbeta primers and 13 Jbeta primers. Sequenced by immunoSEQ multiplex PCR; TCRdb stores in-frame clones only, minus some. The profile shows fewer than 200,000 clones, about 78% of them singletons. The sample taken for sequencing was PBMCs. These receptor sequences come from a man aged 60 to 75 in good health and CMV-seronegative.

The CDR3 DNA is TGTGCCAGCAGCAAAGCGGGAGGGCCCGAGACCCAGTACTTC. This encodes CASSKAGGPETQYF. The gene calls are TRBV28 and TRBJ2-5, with TRBD2 matching over 10 bases. CDR3 length: 14 residues. The junction had 6 bases not matched to a gene; V was cut back by 6 bases and J by 5 bases. Germline assignment: CDR1 MDHEN and CDR2 SYDVKM.

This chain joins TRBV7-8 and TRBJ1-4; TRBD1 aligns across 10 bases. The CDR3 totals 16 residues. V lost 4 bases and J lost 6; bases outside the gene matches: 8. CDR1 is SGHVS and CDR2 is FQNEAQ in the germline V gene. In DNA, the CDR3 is TGTGCCAGCAGCTCGCCTCGACAGGGGGCGGATGAAAAACTGTTTTTT. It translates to CASSSPRQGADEKLFF. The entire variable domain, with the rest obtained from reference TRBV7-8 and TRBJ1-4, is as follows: GAGVSQSPRYKVAKRGQDVALRCDPISGHVSLFWYQQALGQGPEFLTYFQNEAQLDKSGLPSDRFFAERPEGSVSTLKIQRTQQEDSAVYLCASSSPRQGADEKLFFGSGTQLSVL.

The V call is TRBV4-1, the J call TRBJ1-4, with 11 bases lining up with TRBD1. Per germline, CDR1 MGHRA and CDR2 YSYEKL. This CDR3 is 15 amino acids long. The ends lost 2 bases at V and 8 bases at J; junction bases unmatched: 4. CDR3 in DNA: TGCGCCAGCAGCCAATCGGACAGGGGGCGGGAAAAACTGTTTTTT. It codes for CASSQSDRGREKLFF.

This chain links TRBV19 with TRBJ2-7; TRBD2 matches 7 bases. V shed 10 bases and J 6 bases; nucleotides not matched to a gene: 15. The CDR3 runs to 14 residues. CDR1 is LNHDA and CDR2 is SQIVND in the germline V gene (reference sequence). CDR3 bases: TGTGCCACCCAAAGTAGCGGGTCCCGGGGCGAGCAGTACTTC. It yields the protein CATQSSGSRGEQYF.

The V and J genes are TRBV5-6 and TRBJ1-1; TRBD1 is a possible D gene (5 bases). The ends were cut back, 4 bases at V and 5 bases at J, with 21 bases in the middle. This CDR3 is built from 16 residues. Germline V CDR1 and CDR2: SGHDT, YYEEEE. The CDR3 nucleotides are TGTGCCAGCAGCCCGGGAGCGGGGCGAGGAGGAACTGAAGCTTTCTTT. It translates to CASSPGAGRGGTEAFF.

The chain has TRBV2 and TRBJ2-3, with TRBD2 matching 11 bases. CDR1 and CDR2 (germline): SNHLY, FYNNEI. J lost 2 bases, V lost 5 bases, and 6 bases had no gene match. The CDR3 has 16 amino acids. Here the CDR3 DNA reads TGTGCCAGCAGTCCCGGGACTAGCGGATACACAGATACGCAGTATTTT. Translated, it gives CASSPGTSGYTDTQYF.

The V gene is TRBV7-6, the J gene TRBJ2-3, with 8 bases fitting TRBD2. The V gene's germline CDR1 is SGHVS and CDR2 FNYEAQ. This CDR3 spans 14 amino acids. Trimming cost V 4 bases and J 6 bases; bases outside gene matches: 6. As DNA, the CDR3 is TGTGCCAGCAGCTCGCCCGGGGGGGCCGATACGCAGTATTTT. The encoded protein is CASSSPGGADTQYF. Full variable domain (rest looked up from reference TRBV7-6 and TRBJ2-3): GAGVSQSPRYKVTKRGQDVALRCDPISGHVSLYWYRQALGQGPEFLTYFNYEAQQDKSGLPNDRFSAERPEGSISTLTIQRTEQRDSAMYRCASSSPGGADTQYFGPGTRLTVL.

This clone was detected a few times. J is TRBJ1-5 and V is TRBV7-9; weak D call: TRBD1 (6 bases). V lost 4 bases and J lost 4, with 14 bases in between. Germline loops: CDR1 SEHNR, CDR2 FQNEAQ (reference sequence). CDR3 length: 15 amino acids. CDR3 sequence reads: CASSWGAGGNQPQHF. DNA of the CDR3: TGTGCCAGCAGCTGGGGGGCGGGGGGGAATCAGCCCCAGCATTTT.

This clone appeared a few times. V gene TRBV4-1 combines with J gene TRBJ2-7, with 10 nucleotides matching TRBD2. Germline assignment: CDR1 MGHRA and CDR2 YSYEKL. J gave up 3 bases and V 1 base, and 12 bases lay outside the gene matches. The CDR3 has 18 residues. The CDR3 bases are TGCGCCAGCAGCCAAGGTCTAGCGGGAGTTGGAGTGGGCTACGAGCAGTACTTC. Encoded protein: CASSQGLAGVGVGYEQYF.

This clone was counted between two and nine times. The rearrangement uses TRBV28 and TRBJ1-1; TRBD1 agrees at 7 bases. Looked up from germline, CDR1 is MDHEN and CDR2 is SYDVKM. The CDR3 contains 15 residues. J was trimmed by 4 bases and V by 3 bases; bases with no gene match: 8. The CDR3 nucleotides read TGTGCCAGCAGTTTGTATGGAAGACAGGGCACTGAAGCTTTCTTT. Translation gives CASSLYGRQGTEAFF.

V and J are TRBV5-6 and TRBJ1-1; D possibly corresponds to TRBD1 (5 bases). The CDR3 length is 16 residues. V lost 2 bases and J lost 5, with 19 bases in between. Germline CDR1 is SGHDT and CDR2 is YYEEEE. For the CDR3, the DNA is TGTGCCAGCAGCTTTTCAAGGGGATATGTGCGGACTGAAGCTTTCTTT. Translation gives CASSFSRGYVRTEAFF.

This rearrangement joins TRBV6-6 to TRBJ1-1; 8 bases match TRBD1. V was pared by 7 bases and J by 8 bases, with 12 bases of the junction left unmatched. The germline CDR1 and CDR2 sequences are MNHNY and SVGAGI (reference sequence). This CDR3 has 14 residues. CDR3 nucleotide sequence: TGTGCCAGCACCTTAACCGGGACAGGTGCCGAAGCTTTCTTT. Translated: CASTLTGTGAEAFF.

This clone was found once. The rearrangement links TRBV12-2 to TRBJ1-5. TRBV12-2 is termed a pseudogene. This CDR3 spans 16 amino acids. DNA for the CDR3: TGTGCAAGTCGCTTAGCGTGCCCCCGGGGTAATCAGCCCCAGCATTTT. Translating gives CASRLACPRGNQPQHF.

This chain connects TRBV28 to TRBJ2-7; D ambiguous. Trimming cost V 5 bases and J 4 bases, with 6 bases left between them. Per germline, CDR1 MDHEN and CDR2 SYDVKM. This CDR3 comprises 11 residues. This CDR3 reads CASSIRYEQYF. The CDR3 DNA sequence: TGTGCCAGCAGTATCCGTTACGAGCAGTACTTC.

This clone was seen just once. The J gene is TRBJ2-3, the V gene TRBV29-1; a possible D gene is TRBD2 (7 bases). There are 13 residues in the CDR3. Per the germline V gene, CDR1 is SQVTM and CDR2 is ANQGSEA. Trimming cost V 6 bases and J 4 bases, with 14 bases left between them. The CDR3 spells CSVRGGGADTQYF. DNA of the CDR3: TGCAGCGTCCGAGGGGGAGGGGCAGATACGCAGTATTTT.